This T cell receptor beta chain was recovered during a study of T-cell memory formation after mild COVID-19. Trimming left V 4 bases short and J 7 bases short, with 13 bases between. From germline, CDR1 is KGHDR and CDR2 SFDVKD. The CDR3 covers 14 residues. This clonotype was counted many times. TCRdb re-called the 5' RACE reads through MiXCR, storing one row per CDR3 protein. Of under 350,000 distinct CDR3 sequences detected, 15% to 20% appear once; the ten largest clones hold over 20%. The clonotype originates from a man between 18 and 29 years old who had mild COVID-19 (a few samples of this study predate the infection). Cell type and time point are not known. The specimen was PBMCs or a T cell subset sorted from them (not recorded which). This rearrangement joins TRBV24-1 to TRBJ2-1, with D possibly being TRBD1 (6 bases). Here the CDR3 reads CATSESRGGNEQFF. The CDR3 nucleotides read TGTGCCACCAGTGAATCCAGGGGTGGGAATGAGCAGTTCTTC.